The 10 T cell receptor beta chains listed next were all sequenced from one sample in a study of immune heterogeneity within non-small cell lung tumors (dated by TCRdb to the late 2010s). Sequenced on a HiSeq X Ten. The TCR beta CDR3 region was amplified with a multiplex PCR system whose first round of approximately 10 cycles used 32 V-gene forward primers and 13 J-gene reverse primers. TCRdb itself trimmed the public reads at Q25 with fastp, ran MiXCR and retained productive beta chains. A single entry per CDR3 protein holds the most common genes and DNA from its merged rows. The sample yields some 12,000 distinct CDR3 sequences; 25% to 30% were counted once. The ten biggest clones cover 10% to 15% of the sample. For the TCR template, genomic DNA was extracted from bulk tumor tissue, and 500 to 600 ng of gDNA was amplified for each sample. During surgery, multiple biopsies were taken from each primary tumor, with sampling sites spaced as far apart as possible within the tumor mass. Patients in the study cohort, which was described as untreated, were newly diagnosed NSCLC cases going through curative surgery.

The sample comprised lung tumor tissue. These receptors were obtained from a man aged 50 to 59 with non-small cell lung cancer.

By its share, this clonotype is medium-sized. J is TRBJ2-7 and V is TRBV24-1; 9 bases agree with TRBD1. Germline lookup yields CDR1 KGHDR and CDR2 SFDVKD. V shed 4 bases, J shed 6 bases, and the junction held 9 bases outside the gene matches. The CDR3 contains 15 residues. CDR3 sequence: CATSDQGQGGSEQYF. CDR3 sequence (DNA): TGTGCCACCAGTGACCAGGGACAGGGAGGCTCCGAGCAGTACTTC.

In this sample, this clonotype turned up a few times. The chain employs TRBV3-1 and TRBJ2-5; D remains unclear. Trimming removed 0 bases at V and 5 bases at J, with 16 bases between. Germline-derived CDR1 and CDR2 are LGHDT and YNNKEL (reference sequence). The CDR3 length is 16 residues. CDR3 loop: CASSQDDITPRETQYF. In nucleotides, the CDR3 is TGTGCCAGCAGCCAAGATGACATCACCCCGAGGGAGACCCAGTACTTC.

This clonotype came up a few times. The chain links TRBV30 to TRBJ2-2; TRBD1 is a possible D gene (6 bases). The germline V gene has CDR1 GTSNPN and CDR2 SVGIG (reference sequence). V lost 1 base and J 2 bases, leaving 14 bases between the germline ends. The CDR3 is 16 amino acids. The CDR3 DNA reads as TGTGCCTGGAGTGATACAGGGCGGGTAAACACCGGGGAGCTGTTTTTT. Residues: CAWSDTGRVNTGELFF.

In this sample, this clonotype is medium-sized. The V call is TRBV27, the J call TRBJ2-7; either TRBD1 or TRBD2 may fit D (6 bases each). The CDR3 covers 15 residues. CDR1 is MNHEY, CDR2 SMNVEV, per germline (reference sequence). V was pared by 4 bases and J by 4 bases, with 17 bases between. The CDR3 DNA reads TGTGCCAGCAGTTCCAATAGGGGGGAGCAATACGAGCAGTACTTC. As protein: CASSSNRGEQYEQYF.

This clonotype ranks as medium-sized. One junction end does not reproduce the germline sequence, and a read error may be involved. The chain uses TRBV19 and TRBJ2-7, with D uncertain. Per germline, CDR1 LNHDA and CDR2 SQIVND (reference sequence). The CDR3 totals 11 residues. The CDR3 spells CASTNSHEQYF. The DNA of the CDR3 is TGTGCCAGTACCAACTCCCACGAGCAGTACTTC.

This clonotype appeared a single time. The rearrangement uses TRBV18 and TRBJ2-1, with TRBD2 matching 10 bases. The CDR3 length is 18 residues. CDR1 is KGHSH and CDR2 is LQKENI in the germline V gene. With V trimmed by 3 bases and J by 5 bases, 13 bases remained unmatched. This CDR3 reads CASSPTSGKSKGNNEQFF. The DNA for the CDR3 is TGTGCCAGCTCACCCACTAGCGGGAAGAGCAAAGGGAACAATGAGCAGTTCTTC.

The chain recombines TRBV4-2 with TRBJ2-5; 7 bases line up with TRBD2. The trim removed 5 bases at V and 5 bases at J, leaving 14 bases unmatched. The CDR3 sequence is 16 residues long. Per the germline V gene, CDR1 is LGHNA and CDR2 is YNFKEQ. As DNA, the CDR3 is TGTGCCAGCAGCGCCAGGCCCACGGGGGAGGGGGAGACCCAGTACTTC. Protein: CASSARPTGEGETQYF.

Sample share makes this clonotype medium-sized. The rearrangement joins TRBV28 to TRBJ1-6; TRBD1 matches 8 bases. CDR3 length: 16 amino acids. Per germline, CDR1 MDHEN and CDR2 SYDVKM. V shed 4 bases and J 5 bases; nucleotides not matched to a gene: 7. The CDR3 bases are TGTGCCAGCAGTTCCCTTCAGGGGGCTGATAATTCACCCCTCCACTTT. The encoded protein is CASSSLQGADNSPLHF.

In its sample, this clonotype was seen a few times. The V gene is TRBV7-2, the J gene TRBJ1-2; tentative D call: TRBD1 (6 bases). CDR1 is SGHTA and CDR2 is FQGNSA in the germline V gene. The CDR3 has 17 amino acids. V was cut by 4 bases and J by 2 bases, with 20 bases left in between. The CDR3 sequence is CASSYGGGTPLNYGYTF. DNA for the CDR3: TGTGCCAGCAGCTACGGGGGCGGCACGCCCCTGAACTATGGCTACACCTTC. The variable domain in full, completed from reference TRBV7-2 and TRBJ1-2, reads GAGVSQSPSNKVTEKGKDVELRCDPISGHTALYWYRQSLGQGLEFLIYFQGNSAPDKSGLPSDRFSAERTGGSVSTLTIQRTQQEDSAVYLCASSYGGGTPLNYGYTFGSGTRLTVV.

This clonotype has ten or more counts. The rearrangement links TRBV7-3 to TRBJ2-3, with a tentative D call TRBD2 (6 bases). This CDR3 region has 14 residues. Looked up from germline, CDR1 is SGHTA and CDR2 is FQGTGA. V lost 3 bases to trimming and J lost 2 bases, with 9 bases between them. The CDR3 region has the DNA TGTGCCAGCAGCTTGGGCGGGACCACAGATACGCAGTATTTT. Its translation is CASSLGGTTDTQYF.